This T cell receptor (beta chain) was captured in a study of T-cell reconstitution after alpha-beta-depleted transplantation in children. Germline-derived CDR1 and CDR2 are SGHAT and FQDESV (reference sequence). Trimming took 0 bases from V and 5 from J; bases not matched to a gene: 26. This CDR3 contains 22 residues. Study observations and caveats: T-cell counts and diversity were attributed mostly to newly produced T cells one year after transplant.

The library targeted TCRbeta and was prepared with unique molecular identifiers. TCRdb re-derived calls from the PCR reads in MiXCR, one entry per CDR3 protein. The sample yields hundreds of thousands of distinct CDR3 sequences, around 13% seen once. About this clonotype itself: The antigen remains undetermined.

Material: PBMCs, obtained before TCRalphabeta/CD19-depleted stem cell transplant. The receptor comes from a girl aged 2-9 years with congenital amegakaryocytic thrombocytopenia, due to receive a stem cell transplant. This rearrangement joins TRBV11-1 to TRBJ2-3; 7 bases are a match to TRBD2. The CDR3 bases are TGTGCCAGCAGCTTAGCGTGGGGTGTATTTGTGTGGCGGGAGAGTGGAGGAGATACGCAGTATTTT. This codes for CASSLAWGVFVWRESGGDTQYF.